The 9 T cell receptor beta chains listed next were all sequenced from one sample in a study of a mutant IDH1 vaccine in newly diagnosed glioma (dated by TCRdb to about 2021). In light of the paper, this sample's time point label describes: week 47, end of study. Every vaccine dose consisted of 300 ug of a 20-mer mutant IDH1 peptide in Montanide, administered subcutaneously together with topical imiquimod. No antigens are known for them. Library prep was done by the immunoSEQ multiplex PCR assay. The clones in this table, taken by TCRdb from immuneACCESS, are in-frame only. Not every clone is retained; where verified, under half of the shortfall comes from an unresolved V gene, and the cause of the rest is unknown. The sample data list over 50,000 clones, and approximately 76% of these were observed just once. Clones ranked in the top ten supply around 4.6% of the sample. The material was PBMCs, obtained from a glioma patient whose treatment included an IDH1 peptide vaccine. Receptor source: a woman aged 40 to 50 with glioma. Some clones in this sample may be carry-over from other donors' samples.

The chain links TRBV2 to TRBJ1-5, with D unclear. With 4 bases removed from V and 2 bases from J, the gap between germline ends came to 9 bases. Germline values: CDR1 SNHLY, CDR2 FYNNEI. The length of the CDR3 is 14 residues. CDR3 DNA: TGTGCCAGCAGTGTAGAACGGGGCAATCAGCCCCAGCATTTT. Protein: CASSVERGNQPQHF.

V gene TRBV4-3 combines with J gene TRBJ1-2, with 8 bases identical to TRBD1. The CDR3 consists of 15 residues. Germline CDR1 reads LGHNA; CDR2 reads YSLEER. V trimming: 4 bases; J trimming: 2 bases; junction bases outside the gene matches: 6. The CDR3 here is CASSPQRTGNYGYTF. The CDR3 region has the DNA TGCGCCAGCAGCCCCCAAAGGACAGGGAACTATGGCTACACCTTC.

The chain links TRBV2 to TRBJ1-5; D call uncertain. Germline lookup yields CDR1 SNHLY and CDR2 FYNNEI. There are 14 residues in the CDR3. Trimming removed 0 bases at V and 9 bases at J, with 12 bases between. The CDR3 coding sequence is TGTGCCAGCAGTGAAGCCGGGAGCTTGAGGCCCCAGCATTTT. Translating gives CASSEAGSLRPQHF. Full variable domain (outside the CDR3, taken from reference TRBV2 and TRBJ1-5): EPEVTQTPSHQVTQMGQEVILRCVPISNHLYFYWYRQILGQKVEFLVSFYNNEISEKSEIFDDQFSVERPDGSNFTLKIRSTKLEDSAMYFCASSEAGSLRPQHFGDGTRLSIL.

This clone showed up just a few times. CDR3 sequence reads: CASSGTGLLEKLFF. CDR3 DNA: TGCGCCAGCAGCGGGACAGGGCTTCTGGAAAAACTGTTTTTT. The chain couples TRBV5-1 to TRBJ1-4, with 9 positions matching TRBD1. CDR3 length equals 14 residues. Germline CDR1 reads SGHRS; CDR2 reads YFSETQ. V lost 4 bases to trimming and J lost 8 bases; unmatched junction nucleotides: 6.

In DNA, the CDR3 is TGTGCCAGCAGCCCGACAGGGTTCTATGGCTACACCTTC. Translation: CASSPTGFYGYTF. The V and J genes are TRBV27 and TRBJ1-2, with 7 bases fitting TRBD1. CDR3 size: 13 residues. In germline, CDR1 is MNHEY, CDR2 SMNVEV (reference sequence). The V segment lost 6 bases and the J segment 4 bases; nucleotides outside the gene matches: 5.

The CDR3 loop is CAISVHGDTGSYEQYF. CDR3 bases: TGTGCCATCAGTGTCCATGGGGACACGGGATCCTACGAGCAGTACTTC. This chain links TRBV10-3 with TRBJ2-7; a possible D gene is TRBD1 (6 bases). Trimming cost V 4 bases and J 1 base, with 17 bases left between them. Germline values: CDR1 ENHRY, CDR2 SYGVKD. CDR3 length equals 16 residues.

This chain links TRBV18 with TRBJ1-2; 8 bases are a match to TRBD1. This CDR3 has 17 residues. Germline loops: CDR1 KGHSH, CDR2 LQKENI. V dropped 3 bases and J dropped 4; count of bases not matched to a gene: 13. CDR3 nucleotides: TGTGCCAGCTCACCCCAGGGCCAGGGGGCGCCAGGCTATGGCTACACCTTC. As protein: CASSPQGQGAPGYGYTF.

The chain is built from TRBV7-9 and TRBJ1-4; D ambiguous. The CDR3 has 13 amino acids. The V end was cut by 5 bases, the J end by 10 bases, with 14 bases between. Germline loops: CDR1 SEHNR, CDR2 FQNEAQ (reference sequence). CDR3 sequence reads: CASSHQVSGKLFF. The CDR3 DNA reads as TGTGCCAGCAGCCATCAGGTTTCGGGAAAACTGTTTTTT.

The chain couples TRBV30 to TRBJ1-3; D is uncertain. The V and J ends lost 1 base and 0 bases respectively, with 7 bases between them. CDR3 length: 14 amino acids. Looked up from germline, CDR1 is GTSNPN and CDR2 is SVGIG (reference sequence). The chain's CDR3 is CAWSAASSGNTIYF. CDR3 nucleotide sequence: TGTGCCTGGAGTGCGGCCAGCTCTGGAAACACCATATATTTT.